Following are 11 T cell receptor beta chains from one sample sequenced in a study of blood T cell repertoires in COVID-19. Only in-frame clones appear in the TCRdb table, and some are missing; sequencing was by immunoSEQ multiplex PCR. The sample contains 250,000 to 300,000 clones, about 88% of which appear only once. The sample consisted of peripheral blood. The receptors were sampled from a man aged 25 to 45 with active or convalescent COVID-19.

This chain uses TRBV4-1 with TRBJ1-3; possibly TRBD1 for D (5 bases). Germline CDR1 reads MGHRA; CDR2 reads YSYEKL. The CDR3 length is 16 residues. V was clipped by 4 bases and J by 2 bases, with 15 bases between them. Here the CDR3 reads CASSPPSAGTGNTIYF. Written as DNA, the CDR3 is TGCGCCAGCAGCCCACCGTCGGCAGGGACTGGAAACACCATATATTTT.

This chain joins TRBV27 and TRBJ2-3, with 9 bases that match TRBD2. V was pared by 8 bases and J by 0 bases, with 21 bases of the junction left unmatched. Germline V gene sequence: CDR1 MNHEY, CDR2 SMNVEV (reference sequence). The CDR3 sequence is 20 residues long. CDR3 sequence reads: CASCAFSGGPLGPSTDTQYF. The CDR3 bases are TGTGCCAGCTGTGCTTTTAGCGGGGGACCGCTAGGACCTAGCACAGATACGCAGTATTTT.

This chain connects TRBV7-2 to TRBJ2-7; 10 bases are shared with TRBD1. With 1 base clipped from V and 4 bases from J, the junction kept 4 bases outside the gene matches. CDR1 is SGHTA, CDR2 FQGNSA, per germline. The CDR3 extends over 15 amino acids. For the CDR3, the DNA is TGTGCCAGCAGCTTAGGGACAGGGGGACGTTACGAGCAGTACTTC. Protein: CASSLGTGGRYEQYF.

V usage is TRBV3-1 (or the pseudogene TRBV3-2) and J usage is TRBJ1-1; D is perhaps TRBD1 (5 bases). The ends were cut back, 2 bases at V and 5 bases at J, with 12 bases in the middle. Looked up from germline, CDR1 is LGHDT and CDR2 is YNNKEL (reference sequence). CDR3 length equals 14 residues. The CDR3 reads CASSQMTVKTEAFF. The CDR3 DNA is TGTGCCAGCAGCCAAATGACAGTCAAGACTGAAGCTTTCTTT.

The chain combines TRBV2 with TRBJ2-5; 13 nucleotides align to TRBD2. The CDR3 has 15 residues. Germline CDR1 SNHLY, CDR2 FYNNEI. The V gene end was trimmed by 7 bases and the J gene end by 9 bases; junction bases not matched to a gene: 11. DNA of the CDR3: TGTGCCAGCACTGAGGGACTAGCGGGACAAGGGGCCCAGTACTTC. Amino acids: CASTEGLAGQGAQYF.

The CDR3 coding sequence is TGTGCCAGCAGTTCACCTGGCGGGGGGAGCTCCTACGAGCAGTACTTC. It specifies CASSSPGGGSSYEQYF. The V gene is TRBV6-5, the J gene TRBJ2-7; TRBD2 agrees at 8 bases. This CDR3 is 16 amino acids long. V shed 4 bases, J shed 0 bases, and the junction held 8 bases outside the gene matches. Germline-derived CDR1 and CDR2 are MNHEY and SVGAGI.

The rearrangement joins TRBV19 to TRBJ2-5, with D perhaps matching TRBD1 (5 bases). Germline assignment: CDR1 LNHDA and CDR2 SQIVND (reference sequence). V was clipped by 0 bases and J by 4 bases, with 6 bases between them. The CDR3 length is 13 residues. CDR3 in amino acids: CASSIDTGETQYF. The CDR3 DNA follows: TGTGCCAGTAGTATAGATACAGGAGAGACCCAGTACTTC.

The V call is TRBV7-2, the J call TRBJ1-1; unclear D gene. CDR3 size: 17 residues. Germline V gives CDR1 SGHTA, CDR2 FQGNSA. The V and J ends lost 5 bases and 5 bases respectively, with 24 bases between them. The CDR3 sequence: CASSVNLGPGRDTEAFF. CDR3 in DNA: TGTGCCAGCAGCGTAAACCTCGGGCCCGGGAGGGATACTGAAGCTTTCTTT.

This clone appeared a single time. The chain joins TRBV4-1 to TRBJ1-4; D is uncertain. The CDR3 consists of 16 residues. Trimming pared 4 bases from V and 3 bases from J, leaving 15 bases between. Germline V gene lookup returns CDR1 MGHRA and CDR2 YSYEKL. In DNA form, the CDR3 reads TGCGCCAGCAGCCCCCACCGACCGGGATCTAATGAAAAACTGTTTTTT. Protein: CASSPHRPGSNEKLFF.

The CDR3 DNA reads as TGTGCCAGCAGCTTAGTGACAGTGAGCTCCTACGAGCAGTACTTC. Translated: CASSLVTVSSYEQYF. The chain carries TRBV11-2 and TRBJ2-7; possible D gene TRBD1, 5 bases. Looked up from germline, CDR1 is SGHAT and CDR2 is FQNNGV. The V end lost 1 base, the J end lost 0 bases, and 10 bases lay between the germline ends. This CDR3 is 15 amino acids long.

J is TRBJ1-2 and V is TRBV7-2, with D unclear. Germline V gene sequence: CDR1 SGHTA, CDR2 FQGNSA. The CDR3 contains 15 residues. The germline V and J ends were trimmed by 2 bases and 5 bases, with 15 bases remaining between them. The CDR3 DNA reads TGTGCCAGCAGCTTAAATATCCCGACGGGGTATGGCTACACCTTC. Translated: CASSLNIPTGYGYTF. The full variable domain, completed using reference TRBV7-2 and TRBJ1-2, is GAGVSQSPSNKVTEKGKDVELRCDPISGHTALYWYRQSLGQGLEFLIYFQGNSAPDKSGLPSDRFSAERTGGSVSTLTIQRTQQEDSAVYLCASSLNIPTGYGYTFGSGTRLTVV.